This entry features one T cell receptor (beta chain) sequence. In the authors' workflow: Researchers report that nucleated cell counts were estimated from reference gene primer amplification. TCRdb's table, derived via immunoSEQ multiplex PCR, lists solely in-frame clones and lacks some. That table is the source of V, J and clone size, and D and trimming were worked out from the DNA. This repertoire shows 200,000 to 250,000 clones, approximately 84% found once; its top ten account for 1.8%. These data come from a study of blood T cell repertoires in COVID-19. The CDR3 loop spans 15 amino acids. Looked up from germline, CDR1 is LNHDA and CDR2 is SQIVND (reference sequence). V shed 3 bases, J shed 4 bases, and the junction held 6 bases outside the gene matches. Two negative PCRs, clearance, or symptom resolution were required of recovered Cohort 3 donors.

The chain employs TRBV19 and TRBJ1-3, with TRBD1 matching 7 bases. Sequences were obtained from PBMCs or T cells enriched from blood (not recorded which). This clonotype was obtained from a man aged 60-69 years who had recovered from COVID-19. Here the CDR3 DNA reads TGTGCCAGTAGTATGGGGAACAGGGGAGGAAACACCATATATTTT. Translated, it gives CASSMGNRGGNTIYF.